These T cell receptor beta chains were read from a single sample in a study of T-cell memory formation after mild COVID-19. Each CDR3 protein gets one entry after TCRdb re-called the 5' RACE reads with MiXCR. The sample shows some 210,000 distinct CDR3 sequences, around 19% of them seen only once. The sequenced sample was PBMCs or a T cell subset sorted from them (not recorded which). The source is an adult woman who had mild COVID-19 (a few samples of this study predate the infection). Cell type and time point are not known. Both conserved end residues are trimmed from each CDR3. Each record gives: V gene, J gene, CDR3 protein.

TRBV29-1	TRBJ2-7	SVGSSPYEQY
TRBV11-2	TRBJ2-2	ASSLAVAGGPNDGELF
TRBV5-1	TRBJ2-5	ASSLGTSGKETQY
TRBV16	TRBJ1-1	ASSHSPTGNTEAF
TRBV5-1	TRBJ2-1	ASSVQGVEQF
TRBV20-1	TRBJ2-7	SARVVRTGPLYEQY
TRBV5-6	TRBJ2-3	ASSLETRSDTDTQY
TRBV18	TRBJ2-7	ASSPPSEPYEQY
TRBV5-1	TRBJ1-1	ASSLKRDTEAF
TRBV6-5	TRBJ1-2	ASPTRDRGLGDGYT
TRBV5-1	TRBJ2-4	ASSVDTLQNIQY
TRBV5-1	TRBJ2-7	ASSLSTLTYEQY
TRBV4-1	TRBJ1-4	ASSQVQGPNEKLF
TRBV24-1	TRBJ2-2	ATSDYRGRTGELF
TRBV15	TRBJ1-1	ATSRGGIRGTEAF
TRBV2	TRBJ1-2	ASSEAGGGNYGYT
TRBV9	TRBJ2-3	ASSVPLAGGTDTQY
TRBV20-1	TRBJ2-3	SARDLGTSLSTDTQY
TRBV6-5	TRBJ2-6	ASSYSRRSGANVLT
TRBV29-1	TRBJ2-1	SVVSGSYNEQF
TRBV12-3/TRBV12-4	TRBJ1-3	ASTRGLSSGNTIY
TRBV11-2	TRBJ1-1	ASSLSGHLNTEAF
TRBV20-1	TRBJ2-1	SAKQGEEQF
TRBV30	TRBJ2-3	AWSVHTQY
TRBV9	TRBJ1-1	ASSQTGAVEAF
TRBV7-2	TRBJ2-3	ASSPHTDTQY
TRBV15	TRBJ2-7	ATSRDRGPSYEQY
TRBV15	TRBJ1-4	ATSRDDRDIDGKLF
TRBV5-4	TRBJ2-1	ASSLEMGEQF
TRBV27	TRBJ2-5	ASRTGGAETQY
TRBV15	TRBJ1-5	ATSRDRQGAQPQH
TRBV12-3/TRBV12-4	TRBJ2-1	ASSLSGEQF
TRBV6-1	TRBJ2-1	ASNSVYEQF
TRBV12-3/TRBV12-4	TRBJ2-7	ASSPGGRIVYEQY
TRBV6-1	TRBJ2-5	ASSDRTHGVTQY
TRBV7-6	TRBJ1-5	ASSQSGGSQPQH
TRBV6-5	TRBJ1-2	ASSYETGGVYT
TRBV7-9	TRBJ2-1	ASSLILRGRESGSYNEQF
TRBV29-1	TRBJ2-3	SVLGTSGPTDTQY
TRBV20-1	TRBJ2-7	SAREASELPYEQY
TRBV14	TRBJ2-7	ASSSYSGLNLEQY
TRBV6-1	TRBJ2-4	ASSDAIGAKNIQY
TRBV30	TRBJ2-1	AWSVHGNEQF